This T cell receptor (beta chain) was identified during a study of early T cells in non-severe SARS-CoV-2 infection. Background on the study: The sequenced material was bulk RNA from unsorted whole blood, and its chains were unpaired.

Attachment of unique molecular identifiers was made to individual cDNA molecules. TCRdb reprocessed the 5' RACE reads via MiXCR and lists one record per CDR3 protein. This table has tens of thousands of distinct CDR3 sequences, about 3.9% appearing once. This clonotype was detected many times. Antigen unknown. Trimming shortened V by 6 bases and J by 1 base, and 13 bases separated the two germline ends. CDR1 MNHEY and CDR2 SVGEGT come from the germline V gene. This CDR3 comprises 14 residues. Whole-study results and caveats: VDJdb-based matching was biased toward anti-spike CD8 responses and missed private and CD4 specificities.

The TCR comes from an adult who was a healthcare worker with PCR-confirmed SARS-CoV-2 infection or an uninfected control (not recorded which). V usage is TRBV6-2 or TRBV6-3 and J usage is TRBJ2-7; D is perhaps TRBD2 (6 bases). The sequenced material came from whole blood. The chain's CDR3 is CASRDDSGSYEQYV. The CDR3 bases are TGTGCCAGCAGGGATGATAGCGGTTCCTACGAGCAGTACGTC.